This TCR beta chain appears in the sequencing data of a study of early T cells in non-severe SARS-CoV-2 infection. TCRdb fed the 5' RACE reads into MiXCR, producing one record per CDR3 protein. The table has more than 75,000 distinct CDR3 sequences, about 13% seen once; the top ten hold around 6%. This CDR3 is built from 17 residues. CDR1 is MDHEN, CDR2 SYDVKM, per germline. Unmatched junction bases numbered 7, after V lost 2 bases and J lost 6 bases. This sequence joins TRBV28 and TRBJ2-3; 14 bases agree with TRBD2. Sequenced: whole blood. This receptor was identified in an adult who was a healthcare worker with PCR-confirmed SARS-CoV-2 infection or an uninfected control (not recorded which). In DNA, the CDR3 is TGTGCCAGCAGTTTAGCGACTAGCGGGAGGGCCCGGGATACGCAGTATTTT. This translates into CASSLATSGRARDTQYF.